Shown below are 11 T cell receptor beta chains from a single sample sequenced in a study of beta chain features in type 1 diabetes. Of the isolated RNA, all was reverse transcribed, and so the sequenced material was expressed TCRB transcripts. Repertoires were generated with immunoSEQ multiplex PCR, while TCRdb's copy carries only in-frame clones and drops some. Of about 360,000 clones detected, roughly 12% appear once; the ten largest clones hold around 0.015%. Source material: naive CD4+ T cells from blood. Every receptor here comes from a man younger than 30 in good health.

This clone was observed a few times. Other DNA sequences of this sample code for an identical CDR3. The chain couples TRBV9 to TRBJ2-2; 7 bases align to TRBD2. The CDR3 has 14 residues. V shed 0 bases and J 5 bases; nucleotides not matched to a gene: 1. The germline V gene encodes CDR1 SGDLS and CDR2 YYNGEE. The CDR3 coding sequence is TGTGCCAGCAGCGTAGCGGGGGGTACCGGGGAGCTGTTTTTT. Translated: CASSVAGGTGELFF.

V and J are TRBV28 and TRBJ2-1; a possible D gene is TRBD2 (6 bases). Trimming took 2 bases from V and 10 from J, leaving 9 bases between them. Germline values: CDR1 MDHEN, CDR2 SYDVKM. This CDR3 is built from 12 residues. This CDR3 is CASSLTSGEQFF. The CDR3 DNA reads as TGTGCCAGCAGTTTAACCAGCGGGGAGCAGTTCTTC.

The chain joins TRBV28 to TRBJ2-6, with TRBD1 identical over 11 bases. CDR3 length: 17 amino acids. Trimming removed 5 bases from V and 4 bases from J; junction bases left unmatched: 7. CDR1 and CDR2 from the germline V gene are MDHEN and SYDVKM. The CDR3 loop is CASSDGQGASGANVLTF. The DNA for the CDR3 is TGTGCCAGCAGTGACGGACAGGGGGCTTCCGGGGCCAACGTCCTGACTTTC.

This clone was seen a handful of times. The chain recombines TRBV28 with TRBJ1-2; maybe TRBD1 (5 bases). The V gene lost 5 bases and the J gene lost 8 bases, with 15 bases spanning the gap. The CDR3 sequence is 13 residues long. Per germline, CDR1 MDHEN and CDR2 SYDVKM. CDR3 sequence: CASSTRTRGGYTF. The CDR3 DNA follows: TGTGCCAGCAGTACCCGGACAAGGGGCGGCTACACCTTC.

This clone was seen more than once but under ten times. The chain couples TRBV7-2 to TRBJ2-3; D might be TRBD2 (5 bases). Germline V CDR1 and CDR2: SGHTA, FQGNSA. This CDR3 spans 13 amino acids. The V and J ends lost 5 bases and 4 bases respectively, with 10 bases between them. The CDR3 nucleotides read TGTGCCAGCAGCAGCGGACGGGCAGATACGCAGTATTTT. Its protein product is CASSSGRADTQYF.

The chain couples TRBV9 to TRBJ2-7, with a possible D match to TRBD2 (5 bases). This CDR3 region has 12 residues. The germline CDR1 and CDR2 sequences are SGDLS and YYNGEE. V lost 4 bases and J lost 6, with 11 bases in between. CDR3 residues: CASSSTAGEQYF. In DNA, the CDR3 is TGTGCCAGCAGCTCCACTGCGGGCGAGCAGTACTTC.

The V and J genes are TRBV4-3 and TRBJ2-7; 10 bases match TRBD2. The CDR3 runs 17 residues. Trimming removed 4 bases from V and 2 bases from J; junction bases left unmatched: 11. CDR1 is LGHNA and CDR2 is YSLEER in the germline V gene. The CDR3 sequence is CASSPGLAVPPTYEQYF. In DNA, the CDR3 is TGCGCCAGCAGCCCAGGACTAGCGGTACCTCCTACCTACGAGCAGTACTTC.

The CDR3 DNA reads as TGTGCCAGCAGGAATCGTGGAAGGGGTTCCACTGAAGCTTTCTTT. It codes for CASRNRGRGSTEAFF. V and J are TRBV6-1 and TRBJ1-1; D might be TRBD1 (5 bases). V was cut by 6 bases and J by 4 bases, with 18 bases left in between. CDR3 length: 15 residues. Germline loops: CDR1 MNHNS, CDR2 SASEGT.

The rearrangement uses TRBV7-2 and TRBJ1-1, with 8 bases aligning to TRBD1. The length of the CDR3 is 12 residues. Germline values: CDR1 SGHTA, CDR2 FQGNSA. J lost 10 bases, V lost 4 bases, and 5 bases had no gene match. In nucleotides, the CDR3 is TGTGCCAGCAGCTCAGGACAGGGACGAGCTTTCTTT. The encoded protein is CASSSGQGRAFF.

CDR3 amino acids: CASSHGRGEGEKLFF. The CDR3, as DNA: TGTGCCAGCAGCCACGGTCGAGGTGAGGGTGAAAAACTGTTTTTT. The chain employs TRBV5-4 and TRBJ1-4; D not certain. Trimming shortened V by 4 bases and J by 7 bases, and 17 bases separated the two germline ends. Germline CDR1 and CDR2: SGHNT and YYREEE (reference sequence). CDR3 length: 15 residues.

The chain recombines TRBV11-1 with TRBJ2-7, with 7 bases lining up with TRBD2. V gave up 1 base and J gave up 2 bases; unmatched junction bases: 2. CDR1 and CDR2 (germline): SGHAT, FQDESV (reference sequence). CDR3 length: 14 amino acids. CDR3 nucleotides: TGTGCCAGCAGCTTAGGCGGGAGAGCCTACGAGCAGTACTTC. Its translation is CASSLGGRAYEQYF. Drawing the rest from reference TRBV11-1 and TRBJ2-7, the complete variable domain is EAEVAQSPRYKITEKSQAVAFWCDPISGHATLYWYRQILGQGPELLVQFQDESVVDDSQLPKDRFSAERLKGVDSTLKIQPAELGDSAMYLCASSLGGRAYEQYFGPGTRLTVT.